This T cell receptor beta chain was sequenced during a study of CD8+ T cells in alopecia areata. About the study: A regimen of oral tofacitinib, 5 to 10 mg twice daily, was given to treated patients. Severity of treated patients was scored by affected scalp percentage.

This CDR3 is 13 amino acids long. In germline, CDR1 is SGHAT, CDR2 FQNNGV. Trimming stripped 0 bases from V and 8 bases from J, with 7 bases between. Details on this clone: Its antigen is not known.

RNA was isolated and reverse transcribed to cDNA, the sequencing template. Repertoires were generated with immunoSEQ multiplex PCR, while TCRdb's copy carries only in-frame clones and drops some. The sample has around 190,000 clones, about three fifths seen once. Indicated treatment: oral pan-JAK inhibitor, 5-10 mg twice daily. Study-level results: Given one nonresponder, whether baseline CD8+ expansion relates to response remains uncertain.

The genes are TRBV11-2 and TRBJ1-4, with D unresolved. This specimen was CD4+ T cells sorted from blood, taken between weeks 49 and 50, from a patient treated with tofacitinib. This clonotype was obtained from a human donor with alopecia areata. The CDR3 nucleotides are TGTGCCAGCAGCTTAGATCCACAGGAAAAACTGTTTTTT. The encoded protein is CASSLDPQEKLFF.